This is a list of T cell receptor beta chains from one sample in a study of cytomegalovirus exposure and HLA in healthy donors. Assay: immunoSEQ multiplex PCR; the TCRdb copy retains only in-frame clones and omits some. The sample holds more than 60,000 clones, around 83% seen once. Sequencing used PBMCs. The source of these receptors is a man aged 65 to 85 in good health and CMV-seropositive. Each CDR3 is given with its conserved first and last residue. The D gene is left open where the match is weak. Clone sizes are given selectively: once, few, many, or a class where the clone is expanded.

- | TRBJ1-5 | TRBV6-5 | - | CASSEFGRNQPQHF | TGTGCCAGCAGTGAATTTGGGAGGAATCAGCCCCAGCATTTT
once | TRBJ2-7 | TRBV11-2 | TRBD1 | CASSPRGTDPLLYF | TGTGCCAGCAGCCCCAGGGGGACAGACCCCTTGCTGTACTTC
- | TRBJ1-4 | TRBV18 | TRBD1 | CASQTGLGEKLFF | TGTGCCAGCCAGACAGGGTTGGGCGAAAAACTGTTTTTT
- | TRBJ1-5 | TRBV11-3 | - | CASSSLFQGSNQPQHF | TGTGCCAGCAGCTCTCTTTTCCAGGGCAGCAATCAGCCCCAGCATTTT
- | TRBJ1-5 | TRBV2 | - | CASSNDRLNQPQHF | TGTGCCAGCAGTAATGACAGACTCAATCAGCCCCAGCATTTT
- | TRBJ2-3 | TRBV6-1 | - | CASSPGADTQYF | TGTGCCAGCAGTCCAGGGGCAGATACGCAGTATTTT
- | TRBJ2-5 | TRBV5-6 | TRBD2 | CASSLVSGGPQETQYF | TGTGCCAGCAGCTTGGTCAGCGGGGGGCCCCAAGAGACCCAGTACTTC
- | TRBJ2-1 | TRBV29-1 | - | CSVGHRAEQFF | TGCAGCGTTGGGCACAGGGCTGAGCAGTTCTTC
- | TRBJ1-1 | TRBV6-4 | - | CASSGGGVTEAFF | TGTGCCAGCAGTGGAGGGGGAGTCACTGAAGCTTTCTTT
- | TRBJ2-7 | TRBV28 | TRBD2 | CASSLTSGRPLEQYF | TGTGCCAGCAGTTTGACTAGCGGGAGACCATTGGAGCAGTACTTC
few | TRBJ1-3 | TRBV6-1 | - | CASTRGENTIYF | TGTGCCAGCACCCGGGGGGAAAACACCATATATTTT
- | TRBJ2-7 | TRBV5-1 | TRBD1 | CASSLGGGGQGAGEQYF | TGCGCCAGCAGTCTCGGAGGAGGGGGACAGGGGGCAGGGGAGCAGTACTTC
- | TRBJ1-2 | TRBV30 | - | CAWSVPGVGYTF | TGTGCCTGGAGTGTACCAGGGGTTGGCTACACCTTC
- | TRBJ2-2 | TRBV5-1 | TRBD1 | CASSLGRQGANTGELFF | TGCGCCAGCAGCTTGGGTAGACAGGGGGCGAACACCGGGGAGCTGTTTTTT
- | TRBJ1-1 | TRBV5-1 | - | CASSIQGLKNTEAFF | TGCGCCAGCAGCATTCAGGGGTTAAAGAACACTGAAGCTTTCTTT